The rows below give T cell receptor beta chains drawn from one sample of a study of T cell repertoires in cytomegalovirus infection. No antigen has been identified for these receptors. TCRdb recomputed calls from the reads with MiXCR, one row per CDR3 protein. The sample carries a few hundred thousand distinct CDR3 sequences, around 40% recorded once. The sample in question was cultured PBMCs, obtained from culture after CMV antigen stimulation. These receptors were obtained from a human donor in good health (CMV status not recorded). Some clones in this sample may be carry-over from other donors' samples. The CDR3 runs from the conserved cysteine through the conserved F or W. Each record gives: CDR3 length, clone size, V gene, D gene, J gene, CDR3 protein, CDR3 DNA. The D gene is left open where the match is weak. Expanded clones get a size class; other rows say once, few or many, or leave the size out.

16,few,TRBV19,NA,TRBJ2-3,CASRGRGRVDADTQYF,TGTGCCAGTAGGGGCCGGGGGCGGGTAGATGCAGATACGCAGTATTTT
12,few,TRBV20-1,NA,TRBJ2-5,CSARAGRRTQYF,TGCAGTGCAAGGGCGGGTCGGCGGACCCAGTACTTC
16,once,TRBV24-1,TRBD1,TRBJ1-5,CATPRTGGSSNQPQHF,TGTGCCACCCCCCGCACAGGGGGGAGTAGCAATCAGCCCCAGCATTTT
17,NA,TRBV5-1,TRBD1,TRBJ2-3,CASSLAVTGGPTDTQYF,TGCGCCAGCAGCTTGGCCGTGACAGGGGGCCCCACAGATACGCAGTATTTT
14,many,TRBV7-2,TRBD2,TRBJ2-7,CASSRSSGGPEQYF,TGTGCCAGCAGCAGGAGTAGCGGGGGGCCCGAGCAGTACTTC
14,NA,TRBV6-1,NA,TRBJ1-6,CASSEGGDRSPLHF,TGTGCCAGCAGTGAAGGGGGGGATCGTTCACCCCTCCACTTT
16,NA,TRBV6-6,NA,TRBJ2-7,CASSYSTSGAAYEQYF,TGTGCCAGCAGTTACTCCACCTCCGGGGCCGCCTACGAGCAGTACTTC
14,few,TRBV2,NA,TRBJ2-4,CASSESEAKNIQYF,TGTGCCAGCAGTGAATCGGAGGCCAAAAACATTCAGTACTTC
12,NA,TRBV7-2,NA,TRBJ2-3,CASSWDFDTQYF,TGTGCCAGCAGCTGGGACTTTGATACGCAGTATTTT
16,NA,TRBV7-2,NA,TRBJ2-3,CASSYLAGASTDTQYF,TGTGCCAGCAGCTACCTGGCGGGGGCTAGCACAGATACGCAGTATTTT
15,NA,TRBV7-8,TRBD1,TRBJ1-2,CASSAGQGMIYGYTF,TGTGCCAGCAGCGCGGGACAGGGGATGATCTATGGCTACACCTTC
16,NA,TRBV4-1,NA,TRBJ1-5,CASSRDPRGSNQPQHF,TGCGCCAGCAGCCGGGACCCTCGGGGGAGCAATCAGCCCCAGCATTTT
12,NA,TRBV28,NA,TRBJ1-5,CASSFFGQPQHF,TGTGCCAGCAGTTTTTTTGGTCAGCCCCAGCATTTT
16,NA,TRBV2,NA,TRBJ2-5,CASSEARSTGRETQYF,TGTGCCAGCAGTGAAGCGAGGTCCACAGGGAGGGAGACCCAGTACTTC
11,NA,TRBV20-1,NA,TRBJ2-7,CSARGSDEQYF,TGCAGTGCTAGAGGCTCAGACGAGCAGTACTTC
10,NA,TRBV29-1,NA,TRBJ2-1,CSAVGFEQFF,TGCAGCGCGGTAGGTTTTGAGCAGTTCTTC
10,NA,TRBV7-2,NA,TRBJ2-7,CASSLPPRYF,TGTGCCAGCAGCCTCCCCCCCCGGTACTTC
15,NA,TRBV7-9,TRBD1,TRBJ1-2,CASSPGQGITLGYTF,TGTGCCAGCAGCCCAGGACAGGGAATTACTCTTGGCTACACCTTC
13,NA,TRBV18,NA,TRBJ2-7,CASSPATVYEQYF,TGTGCCAGCTCACCCGCGACAGTGTACGAGCAGTACTTC
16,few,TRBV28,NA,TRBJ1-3,CASSSLDSGSGNTIYF,TGTGCCAGCAGTTCTCTCGACAGCGGCTCTGGAAACACCATATATTTT
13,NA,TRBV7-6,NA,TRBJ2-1,CASSYESNNEQFF,TGTGCCAGCAGCTATGAGAGTAACAATGAGCAGTTCTTC
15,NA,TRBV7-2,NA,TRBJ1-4,CASSFGLWSNEKLFF,TGTGCCAGCAGCTTTGGCCTGTGGTCTAATGAAAAACTGTTTTTT
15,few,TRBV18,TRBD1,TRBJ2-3,CASSPPTGSQDTQYF,TGTGCCAGCTCACCACCGACAGGGTCGCAAGATACGCAGTATTTT
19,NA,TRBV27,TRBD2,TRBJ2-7,CASSSRLAGEQVPSYEQYF,TGTGCCAGCAGTTCGCGACTAGCGGGGGAACAAGTTCCCTCCTACGAGCAGTACTTC
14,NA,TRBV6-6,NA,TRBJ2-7,CASSYSGSDYEQYF,TGTGCCAGCAGTTACTCCGGATCAGACTACGAGCAGTACTTC
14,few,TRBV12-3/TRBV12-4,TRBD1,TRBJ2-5,CASSHDRGGETQYF,TGTGCCAGCAGTCATGACAGGGGTGGAGAGACCCAGTACTTC
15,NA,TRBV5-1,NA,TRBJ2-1,CASSLEPGVDNEQFF,TGCGCCAGCAGCTTGGAACCGGGCGTGGACAATGAGCAGTTCTTC
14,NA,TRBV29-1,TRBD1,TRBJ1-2,CSVGGGQGNYGYTF,TGCAGCGTTGGAGGGGGACAGGGTAACTATGGCTACACCTTC
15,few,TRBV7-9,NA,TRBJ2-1,CASSVIWSGWNEQFF,TGTGCCAGCAGCGTTATTTGGAGTGGTTGGAATGAGCAGTTCTTC
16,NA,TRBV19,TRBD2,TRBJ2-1,CASSIPGRAASNEQFF,TGTGCCAGTAGTATTCCCGGGAGGGCCGCCTCCAATGAGCAGTTCTTC
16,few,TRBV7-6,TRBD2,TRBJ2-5,CASSYVAGDLQETQYF,TGTGCCAGCAGCTACGTAGCGGGGGACCTCCAAGAGACCCAGTACTTC
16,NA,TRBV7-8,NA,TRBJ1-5,CASSRGGGTSNQPQHF,TGTGCCAGCAGCAGGGGGGGGGGTACAAGCAATCAGCCCCAGCATTTT
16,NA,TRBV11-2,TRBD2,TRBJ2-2,CASTSSSGRPPGELFF,TGTGCCAGCACCTCTTCTAGCGGGAGGCCTCCCGGGGAGCTGTTTTTT
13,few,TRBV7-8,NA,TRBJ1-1,CASSFLRGAEAFF,TGTGCCAGCAGCTTTTTGAGGGGCGCTGAAGCTTTCTTT
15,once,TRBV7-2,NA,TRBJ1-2,CASSFQTAAANGYTF,TGTGCCAGCAGCTTCCAGACAGCGGCGGCTAATGGCTACACCTTC
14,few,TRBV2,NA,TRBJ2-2,CASCGGANTGELFF,TGTGCCAGTTGTGGCGGAGCGAACACCGGGGAGCTGTTTTTT
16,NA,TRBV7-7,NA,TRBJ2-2,CASSSALLGSTGELFF,TGTGCCAGCAGCTCCGCCCTTCTCGGGAGCACCGGGGAGCTGTTTTTT
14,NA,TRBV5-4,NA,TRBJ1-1,CASSLISRQAEAFF,TGTGCCAGCAGCTTAATATCTCGGCAGGCTGAAGCTTTCTTT
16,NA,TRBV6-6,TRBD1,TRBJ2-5,CASRDPGQGSQETQYF,TGTGCCAGCCGGGACCCGGGACAGGGGTCCCAAGAGACCCAGTACTTC
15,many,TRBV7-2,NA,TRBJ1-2,CASSLGGGTVYGYTF,TGTGCCAGCAGCTTAGGCGGAGGGACCGTCTATGGCTACACCTTC
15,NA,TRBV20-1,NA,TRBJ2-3,CSARTDHYSTDTQYF,TGCAGTGCCAGGACGGACCACTATAGCACAGATACGCAGTATTTT
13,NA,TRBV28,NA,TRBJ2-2,CASSFHEAGELFF,TGTGCCAGCAGTTTCCATGAGGCCGGGGAGCTGTTTTTT
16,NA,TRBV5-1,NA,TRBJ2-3,CASSLARAIYTDTQYF,TGCGCCAGCAGCTTGGCTAGGGCCATTTACACAGATACGCAGTATTTT
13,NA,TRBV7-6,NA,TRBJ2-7,CASSPPGPLEQYF,TGTGCCAGCAGCCCACCGGGCCCCCTCGAGCAGTACTTC
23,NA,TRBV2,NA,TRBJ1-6,CASSEGVPGSWPDTSSYNSPLHF,TGTGCCAGCAGTGAAGGAGTGCCGGGCTCCTGGCCAGATACTAGCTCCTATAATTCACCCCTCCACTTT
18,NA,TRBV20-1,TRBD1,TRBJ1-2,CSARGATEGQGFIYGYTF,TGCAGTGCTAGAGGGGCTACCGAGGGACAGGGCTTTATCTATGGCTACACCTTC
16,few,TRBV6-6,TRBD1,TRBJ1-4,CASRATDRATNEKLFF,TGTGCCAGCAGGGCGACCGACAGGGCAACTAATGAAAAACTGTTTTTT
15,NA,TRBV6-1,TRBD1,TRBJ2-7,CASRQKTGVLGEQYF,TGTGCCAGCAGACAAAAGACAGGGGTATTGGGGGAGCAGTACTTC
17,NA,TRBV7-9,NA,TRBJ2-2,CASSLVRTLDDTGELFF,TGTGCCAGCAGCTTAGTAAGGACCCTTGATGACACCGGGGAGCTGTTTTTT
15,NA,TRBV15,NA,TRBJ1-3,CAIYPFGQSGNTIYF,TGTGCCATTTACCCTTTTGGGCAATCTGGAAACACCATATATTTT
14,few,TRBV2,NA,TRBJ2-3,CATQTGPSTDTQYF,TGTGCCACCCAAACGGGGCCAAGCACAGATACGCAGTATTTT
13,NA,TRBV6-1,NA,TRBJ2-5,CASRAGVEETQYF,TGTGCCAGCAGAGCCGGGGTTGAAGAGACCCAGTACTTC
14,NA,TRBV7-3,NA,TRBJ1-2,CASSLGVQVYGYTF,TGTGCCAGCAGCTTAGGTGTCCAAGTCTATGGCTACACCTTC
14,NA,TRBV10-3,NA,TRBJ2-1,CAISGRKFDNEQFF,TGTGCCATCAGTGGAAGAAAGTTCGACAATGAGCAGTTCTTC
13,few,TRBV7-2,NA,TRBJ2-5,CASSLAPMETQYF,TGTGCCAGCAGCTTAGCGCCTATGGAGACCCAGTACTTC
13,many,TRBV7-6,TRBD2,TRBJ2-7,CASSSGTTYEQYF,TGTGCCAGCAGCTCCGGGACTACCTACGAGCAGTACTTC
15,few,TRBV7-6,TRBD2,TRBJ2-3,CASTSGGAPVDTQYF,TGTGCCAGCACTAGCGGGGGGGCCCCAGTGGATACGCAGTATTTT
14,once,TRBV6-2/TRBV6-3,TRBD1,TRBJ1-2,CASSYSGTGNGYTF,TGTGCCAGCAGTTACTCCGGGACAGGGAATGGCTACACCTTC
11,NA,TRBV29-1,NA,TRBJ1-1,CSVGWNTEAFF,TGCAGCGTTGGGTGGAACACTGAAGCTTTCTTT
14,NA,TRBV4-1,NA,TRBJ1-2,CASSQVRGYYGYTF,TGCGCCAGCAGCCAAGTTCGGGGGTACTATGGCTACACCTTC